One TCR beta chain is described in this entry. What it binds is not known. The PCR contained 60 Vbeta and 13 Jbeta primers. The repertoire was sequenced with immunoSEQ multiplex PCR; TCRdb's copy has only in-frame clones and lacks some. The table records 70,000 to 100,000 clones, around 84% of them present only once. This entry comes from a study of cytomegalovirus exposure and HLA in healthy donors. Broader study findings: For presence/absence analyses, sequencing depth was assumed to be roughly uniform across donors.

The V end lost 4 bases, the J end lost 3 bases, and 13 bases lay between the germline ends. Per the germline V gene, CDR1 is SQVTM and CDR2 is ANQGSEA. The CDR3 runs 13 residues. This TCR was recovered from a man aged 18 to 29 in good health and CMV-seronegative. The chain combines TRBV29-1 with TRBJ2-7; TRBD1 is a possible D gene (5 bases). The sample consisted of PBMCs. CDR3: CSVGTSANYEQYF. The CDR3 DNA is TGCAGCGTTGGGACATCGGCGAACTACGAGCAGTACTTC.